This T cell receptor beta chain was recorded in a study of CD8 T cells in Susac syndrome. Regarding the study as a whole: As the study acknowledged, the number of individuals in its TCR sequencing and HLA analysis was relatively small.

RNA, at about 0.45 to 1 ug, was reverse transcribed with random hexamers. An immunoSEQ multiplex PCR amplified TCR beta CDR3 over 54 Vbeta and 13 Jbeta. MiXCR, run by TCRdb on the immunoSEQ multiplex PCR reads, gives a single entry per CDR3 protein. The table has hundreds of thousands of distinct CDR3 sequences, approximately 81% seen once. Sequencing of TCR beta drew on CD8+ and CD4+ T cells from blood. Germline CDR1 is SGDLS and CDR2 is YYNGEE. V lost 0 bases and J lost 4, with 4 bases in between. The CDR3 has 12 residues. This clonotype has just a few counts. Its antigen is as yet unknown. The chain carries TRBV9 and TRBJ1-1; no clear D gene. The sample was CD8+ T cells from PBMCs. The TCR originated in a human donor with multiple sclerosis. DNA for the CDR3: TGTGCCAGCAGCGTAGGGGGCACTGAAGCTTTCTTT. The encoded protein is CASSVGGTEAFF.